This T cell receptor (beta chain) was profiled in a study of response to subunit inactivated influenza vaccine. TCRdb fed the RT-PCR reads into MiXCR, producing one record per CDR3 protein. This sample has 300,000 to 350,000 distinct CDR3 sequences, with approximately 21% found just once. Germline V gene sequence: CDR1 KGHDR, CDR2 SFDVKD. The CDR3 is 16 amino acids. The ends were cut back, 4 bases at V and 0 bases at J, with 12 bases in the middle. This specimen was PBMCs from blood, taken approximately 20 months after vaccination. This chain connects TRBV24-1 to TRBJ2-1, with D perhaps matching TRBD1 or TRBD2 (5 bases each). The TCR comes from a man aged 45 to 75 who received an inactivated influenza vaccine. The CDR3 reads CATSDAKGSSYNEQFF. The CDR3 DNA follows: TGTGCCACCAGTGACGCGAAGGGGAGCTCCTACAATGAGCAGTTCTTC.